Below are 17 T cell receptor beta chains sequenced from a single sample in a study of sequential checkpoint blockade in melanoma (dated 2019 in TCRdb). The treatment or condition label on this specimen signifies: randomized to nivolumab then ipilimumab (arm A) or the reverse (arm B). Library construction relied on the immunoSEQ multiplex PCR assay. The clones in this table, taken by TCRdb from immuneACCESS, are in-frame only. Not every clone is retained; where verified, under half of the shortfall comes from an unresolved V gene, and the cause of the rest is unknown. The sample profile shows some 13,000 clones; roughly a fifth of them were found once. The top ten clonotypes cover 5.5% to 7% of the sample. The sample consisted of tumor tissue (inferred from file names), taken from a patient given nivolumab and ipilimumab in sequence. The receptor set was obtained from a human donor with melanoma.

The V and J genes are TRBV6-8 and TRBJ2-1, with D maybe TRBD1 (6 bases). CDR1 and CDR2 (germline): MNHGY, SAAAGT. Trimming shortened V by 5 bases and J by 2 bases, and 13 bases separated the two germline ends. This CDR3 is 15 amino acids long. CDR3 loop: CASSDEDSPYNEQFF. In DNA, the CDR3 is TGTGCCAGCAGTGACGAGGACAGCCCCTACAATGAGCAGTTCTTC.

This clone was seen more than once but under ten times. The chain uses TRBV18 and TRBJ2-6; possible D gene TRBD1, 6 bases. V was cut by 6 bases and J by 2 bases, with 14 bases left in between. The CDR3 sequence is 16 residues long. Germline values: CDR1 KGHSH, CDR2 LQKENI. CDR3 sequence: CASSPNSGAGANVLTF. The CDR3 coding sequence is TGTGCCAGCTCCCCGAATTCAGGGGCTGGGGCCAACGTCCTGACTTTC.

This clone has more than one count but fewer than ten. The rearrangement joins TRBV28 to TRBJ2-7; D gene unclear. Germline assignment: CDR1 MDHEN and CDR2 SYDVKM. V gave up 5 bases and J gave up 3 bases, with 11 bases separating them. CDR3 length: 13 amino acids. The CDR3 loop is CASSHPTNYEQYF. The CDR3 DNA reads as TGTGCCAGCAGTCACCCGACCAACTACGAGCAGTACTTC.

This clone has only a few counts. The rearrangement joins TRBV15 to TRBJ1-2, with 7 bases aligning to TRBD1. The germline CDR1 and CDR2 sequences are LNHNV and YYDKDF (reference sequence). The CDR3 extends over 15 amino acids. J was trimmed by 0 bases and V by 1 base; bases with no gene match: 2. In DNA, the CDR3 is TGTGCCACCAGCAGAGCGGACAGGACTAACTATGGCTACACCTTC. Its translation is CATSRADRTNYGYTF. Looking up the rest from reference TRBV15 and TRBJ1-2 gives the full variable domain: DAMVIQNPRYQVTQFGKPVTLSCSQTLNHNVMYWYQQKSSQAPKLLFHYYDKDFNNEADTPDNFQSRRPNTSFCFLDIRSPGLGDTAMYLCATSRADRTNYGYTFGSGTRLTVV.

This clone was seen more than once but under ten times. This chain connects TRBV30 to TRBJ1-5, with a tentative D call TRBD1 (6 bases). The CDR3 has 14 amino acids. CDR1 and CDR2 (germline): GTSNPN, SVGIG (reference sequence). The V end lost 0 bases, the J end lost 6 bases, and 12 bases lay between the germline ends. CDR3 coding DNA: TGTGCCTGGAGTGTACAGGGACTAGGTCAGCCCCAGCATTTT. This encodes CAWSVQGLGQPQHF.

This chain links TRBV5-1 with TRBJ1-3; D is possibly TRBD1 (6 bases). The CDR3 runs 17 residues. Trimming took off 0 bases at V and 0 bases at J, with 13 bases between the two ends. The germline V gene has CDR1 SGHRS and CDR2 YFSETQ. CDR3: CASSLVGGRSSGNTIYF. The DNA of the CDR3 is TGCGCCAGCAGCTTGGTGGGGGGCCGAAGCTCTGGAAACACCATATATTTT.

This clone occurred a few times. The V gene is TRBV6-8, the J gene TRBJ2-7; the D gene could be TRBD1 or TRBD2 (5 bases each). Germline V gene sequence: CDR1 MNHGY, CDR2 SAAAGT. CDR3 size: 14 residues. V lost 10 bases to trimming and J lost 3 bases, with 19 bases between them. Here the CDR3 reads CAIRMGTSGYEQYF. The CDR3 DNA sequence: TGTGCCATCAGAATGGGGACCTCAGGCTACGAGCAGTACTTC.

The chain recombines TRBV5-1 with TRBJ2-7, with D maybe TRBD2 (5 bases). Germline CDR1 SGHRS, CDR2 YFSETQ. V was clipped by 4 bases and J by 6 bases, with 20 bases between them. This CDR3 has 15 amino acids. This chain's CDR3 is CASSLDLERAGEQYF. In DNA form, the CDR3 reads TGCGCCAGCAGCCTGGACCTCGAGAGGGCCGGCGAGCAGTACTTC.

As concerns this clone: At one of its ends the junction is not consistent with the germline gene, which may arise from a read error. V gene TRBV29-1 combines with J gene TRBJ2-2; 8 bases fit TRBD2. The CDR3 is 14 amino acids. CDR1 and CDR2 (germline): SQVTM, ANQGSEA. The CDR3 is CSVEAGVGTGELFF. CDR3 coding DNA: TGCAGCGTCGAAGCGGGAGTGGGCACCGGGGAGCTGTTTTTT.

CDR3 in amino acids: CASRVANTGELFF. CDR3 in DNA: TGTGCCAGCAGGGTGGCGAACACCGGGGAGCTGTTTTTT. The chain joins TRBV28 to TRBJ2-2; D is uncertain. V lost 6 bases to trimming and J lost 0 bases, with 5 bases between them. CDR1 and CDR2 (germline): MDHEN, SYDVKM. The CDR3 is 13 residues long.

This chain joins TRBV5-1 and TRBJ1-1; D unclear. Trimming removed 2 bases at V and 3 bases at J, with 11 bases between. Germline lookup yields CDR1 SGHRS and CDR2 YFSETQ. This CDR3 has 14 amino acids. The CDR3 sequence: CASSFAGFDTEAFF. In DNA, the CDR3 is TGCGCCAGCAGCTTCGCGGGGTTTGACACTGAAGCTTTCTTT.

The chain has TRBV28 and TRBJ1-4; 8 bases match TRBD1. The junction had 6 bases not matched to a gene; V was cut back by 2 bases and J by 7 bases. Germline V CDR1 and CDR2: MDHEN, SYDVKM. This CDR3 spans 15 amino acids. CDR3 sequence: CASSLRTGFTEKLFF. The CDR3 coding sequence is TGTGCCAGCAGTTTACGGACAGGGTTTACTGAAAAACTGTTTTTT. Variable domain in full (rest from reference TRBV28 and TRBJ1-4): DVKVTQSSRYLVKRTGEKVFLECVQDMDHENMFWYRQDPGLGLRLIYFSYDVKMKEKGDIPEGYSVSREKKERFSLILESASTNQTSMYLCASSLRTGFTEKLFFGSGTQLSVL.

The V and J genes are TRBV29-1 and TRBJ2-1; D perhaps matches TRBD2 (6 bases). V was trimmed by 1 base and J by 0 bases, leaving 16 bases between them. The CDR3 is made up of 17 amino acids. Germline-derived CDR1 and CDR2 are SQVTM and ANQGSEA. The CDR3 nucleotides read TGCAGCGTTGAAGGATTAGGCGGGGCGAGCTCCTACAATGAGCAGTTCTTC. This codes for CSVEGLGGASSYNEQFF.

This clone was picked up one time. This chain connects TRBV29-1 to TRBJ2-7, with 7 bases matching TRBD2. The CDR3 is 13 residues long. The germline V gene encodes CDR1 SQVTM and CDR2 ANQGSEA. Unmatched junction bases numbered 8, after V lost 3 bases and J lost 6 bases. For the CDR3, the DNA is TGCAGCGTTGATTGGAAGGGCGGGGGCGAGCAGTACTTC. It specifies CSVDWKGGGEQYF.

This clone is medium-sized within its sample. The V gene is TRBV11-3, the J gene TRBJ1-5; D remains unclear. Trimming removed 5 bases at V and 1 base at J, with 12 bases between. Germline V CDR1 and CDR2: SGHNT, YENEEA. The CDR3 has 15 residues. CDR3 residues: CASSPADYSNQPQHF. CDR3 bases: TGTGCCAGCAGCCCCGCGGACTACAGCAATCAGCCCCAGCATTTT.

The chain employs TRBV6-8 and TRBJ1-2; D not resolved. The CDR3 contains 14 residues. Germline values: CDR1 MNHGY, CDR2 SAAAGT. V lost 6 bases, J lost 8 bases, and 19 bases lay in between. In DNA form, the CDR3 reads TGTGCCAGCAGCCCCCCGGGGAATAACGTAGGCTACACCTTC. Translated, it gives CASSPPGNNVGYTF.

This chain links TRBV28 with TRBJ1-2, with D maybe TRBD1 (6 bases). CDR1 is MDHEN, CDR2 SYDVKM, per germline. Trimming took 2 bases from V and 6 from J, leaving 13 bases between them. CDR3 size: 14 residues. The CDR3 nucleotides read TGTGCCAGCAGTTTAGTCGGGGGGCGGGATGGCTACACCTTC. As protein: CASSLVGGRDGYTF.